This TCR beta chain was captured by sequencing in a study of blood T cell repertoires in COVID-19. Across the whole study: The United States, Italy and Spain supplied acute and convalescent COVID-19 samples. T cells, B-cell-depleted T cells, or PBMCs supplied cDNA or gDNA.

Germline V gives CDR1 MNHEY, CDR2 SMNVEV (reference sequence). The CDR3 is 11 residues long. The ends were cut back, 8 bases at V and 3 bases at J, with 8 bases in the middle. Methods used by the authors: Researchers report that nucleated cell counts were estimated from reference gene primer amplification. Assay: immunoSEQ multiplex PCR; the TCRdb copy retains only in-frame clones and omits some. That table furnishes V, J and clone size, whereas the DNA furnished D and trimming. In the table there are just over 150,000 clones, 80% to 95% of which are singletons. The gene calls are TRBV27 and TRBJ2-7; D is uncertain. The TCR comes from a woman aged 50 to 60 with acute or convalescent COVID-19. Sequencing was carried out using peripheral blood. The CDR3 protein is CASPSIYEQYF. The CDR3 region has the DNA TGTGCCAGCCCCTCTATCTACGAGCAGTACTTC.